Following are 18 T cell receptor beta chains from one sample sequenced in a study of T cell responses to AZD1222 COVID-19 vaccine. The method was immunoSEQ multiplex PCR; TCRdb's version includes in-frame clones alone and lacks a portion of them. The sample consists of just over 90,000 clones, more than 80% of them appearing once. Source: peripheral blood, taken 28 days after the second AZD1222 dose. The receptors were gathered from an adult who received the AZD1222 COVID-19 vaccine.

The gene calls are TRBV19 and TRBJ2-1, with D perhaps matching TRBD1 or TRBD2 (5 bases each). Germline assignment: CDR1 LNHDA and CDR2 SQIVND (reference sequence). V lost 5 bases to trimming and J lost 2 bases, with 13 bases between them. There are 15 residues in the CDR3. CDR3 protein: CASSVGGPPYNEQFF. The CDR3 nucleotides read TGTGCCAGTAGTGTTGGGGGTCCCCCCTACAATGAGCAGTTCTTC.

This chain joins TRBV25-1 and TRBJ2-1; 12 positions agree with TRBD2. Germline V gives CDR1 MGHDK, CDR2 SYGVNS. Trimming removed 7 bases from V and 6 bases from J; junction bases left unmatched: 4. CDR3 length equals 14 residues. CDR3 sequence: CASTLAGGPNEQFF. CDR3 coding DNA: TGTGCCAGCACCCTAGCGGGGGGGCCCAATGAGCAGTTCTTC. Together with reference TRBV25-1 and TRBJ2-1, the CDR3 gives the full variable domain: EADIYQTPRYLVIGTGKKITLECSQTMGHDKMYWYQQDPGMELHLIHYSYGVNSTEKGDLSSESTVSRIRTEHFPLTLESARPSHTSQYLCASTLAGGPNEQFFGPGTRLTVL.

This CDR3 reads CASSLEVNTEAFF. CDR3 coding DNA: TGCGCCAGCAGCTTGGAAGTGAACACTGAAGCTTTCTTT. The chain uses TRBV5-1 and TRBJ1-1; D uncertain. Germline assignment: CDR1 SGHRS and CDR2 YFSETQ. The CDR3 consists of 13 residues. The V and J ends lost 0 bases and 0 bases respectively, with 3 bases between them.

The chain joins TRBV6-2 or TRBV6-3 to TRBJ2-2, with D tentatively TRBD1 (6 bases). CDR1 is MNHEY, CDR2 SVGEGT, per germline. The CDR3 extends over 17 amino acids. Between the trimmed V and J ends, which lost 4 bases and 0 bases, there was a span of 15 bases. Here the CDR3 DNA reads TGTGCCAGCAGTTCTCAAACAGGGAAACCGAACACCGGGGAGCTGTTTTTT. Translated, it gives CASSSQTGKPNTGELFF.

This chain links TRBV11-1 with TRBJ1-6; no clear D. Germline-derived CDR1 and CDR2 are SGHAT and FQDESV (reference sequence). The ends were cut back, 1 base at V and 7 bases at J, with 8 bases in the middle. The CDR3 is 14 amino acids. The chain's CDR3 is CASSLVGMNSPLHF. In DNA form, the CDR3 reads TGTGCCAGCAGCTTAGTTGGCATGAATTCACCCCTCCACTTT.

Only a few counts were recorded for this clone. The CDR3: CASSEAARPHTETQYF. CDR3 bases: TGTGCCAGCAGTGAAGCGGCTCGGCCTCATACGGAGACCCAGTACTTC. The rearrangement uses TRBV6-1 and TRBJ2-5, with D unresolved. From germline, CDR1 is MNHNS and CDR2 SASEGT. The CDR3 loop spans 16 amino acids. Trimming took 0 bases from V and 5 from J, leaving 16 bases between them.

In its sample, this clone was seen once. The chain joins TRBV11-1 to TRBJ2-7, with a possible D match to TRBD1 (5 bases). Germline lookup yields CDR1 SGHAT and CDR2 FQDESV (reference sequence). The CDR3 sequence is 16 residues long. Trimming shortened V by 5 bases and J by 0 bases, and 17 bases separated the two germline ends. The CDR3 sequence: CASSPRRTTPSYEQYF. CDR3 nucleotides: TGTGCCAGCAGCCCTAGAAGGACAACGCCCTCCTACGAGCAGTACTTC.

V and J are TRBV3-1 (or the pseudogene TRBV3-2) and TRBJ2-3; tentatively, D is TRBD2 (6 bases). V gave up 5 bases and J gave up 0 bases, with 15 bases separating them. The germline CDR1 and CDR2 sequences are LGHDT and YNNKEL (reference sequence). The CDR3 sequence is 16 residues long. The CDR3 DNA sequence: TGTGCCAGCAGCGAGGGAGCGGGCATTAGCACAGATACGCAGTATTTT. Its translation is CASSEGAGISTDTQYF.

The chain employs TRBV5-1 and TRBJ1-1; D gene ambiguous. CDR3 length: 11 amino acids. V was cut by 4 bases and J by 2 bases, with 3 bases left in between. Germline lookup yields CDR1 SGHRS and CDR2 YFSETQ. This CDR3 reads CASSDNTEAFF. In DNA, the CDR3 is TGCGCCAGCAGCGACAACACTGAAGCTTTCTTT.

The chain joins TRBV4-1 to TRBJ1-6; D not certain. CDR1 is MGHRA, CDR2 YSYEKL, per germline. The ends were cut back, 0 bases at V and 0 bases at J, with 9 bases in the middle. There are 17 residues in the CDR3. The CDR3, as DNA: TGCGCCAGCAGCCAAGATCCTCCAAGCTCCTATAATTCACCCCTCCACTTT. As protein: CASSQDPPSSYNSPLHF.

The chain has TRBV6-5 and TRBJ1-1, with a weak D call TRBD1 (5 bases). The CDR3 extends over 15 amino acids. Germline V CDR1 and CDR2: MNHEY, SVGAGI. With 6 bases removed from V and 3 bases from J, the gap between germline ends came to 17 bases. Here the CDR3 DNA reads TGTGCCAGCAGCCATCTTAGGGGAGTGGACACTGAAGCTTTCTTT. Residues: CASSHLRGVDTEAFF.

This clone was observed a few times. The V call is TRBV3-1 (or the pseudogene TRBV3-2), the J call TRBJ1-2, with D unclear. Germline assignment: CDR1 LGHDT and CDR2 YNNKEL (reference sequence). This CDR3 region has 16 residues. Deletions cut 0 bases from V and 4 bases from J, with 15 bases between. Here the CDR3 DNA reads TGTGCCAGCAGCCAAGATCTTCCACTCGTGGGCTATGGCTACACCTTC. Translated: CASSQDLPLVGYGYTF.

CDR3 DNA: TGTGCCATCAGTGAGTCTAGCGGGAGCGGGGCCAAAAACATTCAGTACTTC. This gives the protein CAISESSGSGAKNIQYF. The chain couples TRBV10-3 to TRBJ2-4; 9 bases agree with TRBD2. CDR3 length equals 17 residues. V trimming: 0 bases; J trimming: 1 base; junction bases outside the gene matches: 4. Per germline, CDR1 ENHRY and CDR2 SYGVKD.

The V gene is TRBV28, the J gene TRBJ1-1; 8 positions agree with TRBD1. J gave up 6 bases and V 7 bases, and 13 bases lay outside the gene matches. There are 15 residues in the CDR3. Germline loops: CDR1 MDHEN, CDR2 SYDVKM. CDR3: CASTPGGRGIAEAFF. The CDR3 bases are TGTGCCAGCACTCCAGGGGGCAGAGGGATCGCTGAAGCTTTCTTT.

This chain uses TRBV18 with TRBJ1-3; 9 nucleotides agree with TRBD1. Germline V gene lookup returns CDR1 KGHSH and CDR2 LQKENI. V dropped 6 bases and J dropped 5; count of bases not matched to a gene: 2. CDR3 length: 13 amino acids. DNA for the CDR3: TGTGCCAGCTCCGGGACAGGGAGAAACACCATATATTTT. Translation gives CASSGTGRNTIYF.

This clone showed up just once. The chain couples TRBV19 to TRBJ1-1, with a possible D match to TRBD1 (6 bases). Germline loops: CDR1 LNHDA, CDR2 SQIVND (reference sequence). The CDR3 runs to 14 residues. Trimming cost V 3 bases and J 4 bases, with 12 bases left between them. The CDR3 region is CASSMGGRVTEAFF. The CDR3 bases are TGTGCCAGTAGTATGGGGGGGCGGGTCACTGAAGCTTTCTTT.

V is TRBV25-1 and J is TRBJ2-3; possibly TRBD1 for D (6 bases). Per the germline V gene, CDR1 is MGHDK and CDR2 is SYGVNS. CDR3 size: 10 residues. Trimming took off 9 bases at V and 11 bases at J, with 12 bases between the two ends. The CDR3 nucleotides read TGTGCCAGACCCCAGGGGAAGCAGTATTTT. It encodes CARPQGKQYF.

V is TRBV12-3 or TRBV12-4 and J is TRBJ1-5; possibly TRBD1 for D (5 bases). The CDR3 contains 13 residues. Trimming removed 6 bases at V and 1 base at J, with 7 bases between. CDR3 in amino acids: CASRGGSNQPQHF. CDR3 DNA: TGTGCCAGCAGGGGGGGGAGCAATCAGCCCCAGCATTTT.